This T cell receptor beta chain is drawn from a study of shared clonotypes between healthy human individuals. Study-level background: Three plates were used per donor for CD4 naive, three for CD4 memory, two for CD8 naive and one for CD8 memory.

A note on this clone: What it binds is not known.

About 30,000 T cell genomes, or about 200 ng DNA, went into the sorted-subset replicate PCRs. Method: immunoSEQ multiplex PCR; TCRdb's copy keeps in-frame clones and lacks some. The top ten hold 0.85% to 1.3% of the sample, which has more than 2 million clones, over 85% seen once. Only CD45RO-negative cells positively selected for CCR7 counted as naive CD8 cells, so terminally differentiated effector memory CD45RA+ cells were excluded. CDR3 length: 15 amino acids. The germline gives CDR1 MRHNA, CDR2 SNTAGT. V lost 2 bases and J lost 1, with 10 bases in between. Regarding the study as a whole: Expectations were that clonotype sharing among donors would be affected by sequencing depth.

The chain recombines TRBV6-4 with TRBJ2-3; the D gene is possibly TRBD2 (6 bases). The sequence derives from a young man in good health. Sequenced material: naive CD8+ T cells sorted from blood. CDR3 sequence (DNA): TGTGCCAGCAGTGACCCGACTAGTGGCACAGATACGCAGTATTTT. As protein: CASSDPTSGTDTQYF.